The 24 T cell receptor beta chains given below trace back to one sample, sequenced in a study of cytomegalovirus exposure and HLA in healthy donors. Produced via immunoSEQ multiplex PCR; TCRdb's table is partial and in-frame only. The top ten hold 0.95% to 1.5% of the sample, which has more than 250,000 clones, 75% to 90% seen once. The sample taken for sequencing was PBMCs. These receptors all stem from a woman in her 30s in good health and CMV-seropositive.

This clone was recorded once. The rearrangement uses TRBV5-4 and TRBJ2-2; D is tentatively TRBD1 or TRBD2 (5 bases each). Germline V gives CDR1 SGHNT, CDR2 YYREEE (reference sequence). V was pared by 5 bases and J by 1 base, with 15 bases between. This CDR3 spans 16 amino acids. The DNA of the CDR3 is TGTGCCAGCAGGAATGGGGGTGGGCGGAACACCGGGGAGCTGTTTTTT. It specifies CASRNGGGRNTGELFF. The complete variable domain, with remaining parts taken from reference TRBV5-4 and TRBJ2-2, reads ETGVTQSPTHLIKTRGQQVTLRCSSQSGHNTVSWYQQALGQGPQFIFQYYREEENGRGNFPPRFSGLQFPNYSSELNVNALELDDSALYLCASRNGGGRNTGELFFGEGSRLTVL.

The V and J genes are TRBV27 and TRBJ2-4; TRBD1 agrees at 8 bases. The germline V gene has CDR1 MNHEY and CDR2 SMNVEV (reference sequence). CDR3 length: 15 amino acids. The V gene end was trimmed by 3 bases and the J gene end by 1 base; junction bases not matched to a gene: 2. The CDR3 here is CASSFDRGAKNIQYF. The CDR3 region has the DNA TGTGCCAGCAGTTTTGACAGGGGTGCCAAAAACATTCAGTACTTC.

The chain combines TRBV9 with TRBJ2-3; unclear D gene. This CDR3 region has 14 residues. Between the trimmed V and J ends, which lost 2 bases and 2 bases, there was a span of 9 bases. Germline V CDR1 and CDR2: SGDLS, YYNGEE. The CDR3 sequence is CASSVGSDTDTQYF. The CDR3 DNA sequence: TGTGCCAGCAGCGTCGGGTCTGACACAGATACGCAGTATTTT.

The gene calls are TRBV27 and TRBJ1-2; 7 nucleotides match TRBD1. Germline lookup yields CDR1 MNHEY and CDR2 SMNVEV (reference sequence). V lost 2 bases to trimming and J lost 8 bases; unmatched junction nucleotides: 8. The CDR3 loop spans 14 amino acids. The DNA of the CDR3 is TGTGCCAGCAGTTTAAGGACAGGAGCCTCGGGCTACACCTTC. This sequence encodes CASSLRTGASGYTF.

This clone was detected once. The chain joins TRBV7-7 to TRBJ2-5, with D perhaps matching TRBD1 (6 bases). This CDR3 has 14 residues. V shed 5 bases and J shed 5 bases, with 15 bases lying between them. Germline V gene lookup returns CDR1 SSHAT and CDR2 FNYEAQ (reference sequence). Written as DNA, the CDR3 is TGTGCCAGCAGCACCCCGGGGACATGGGAGACCCAGTACTTC. It specifies CASSTPGTWETQYF.

This chain joins TRBV29-1 and TRBJ1-1; no firm D call. This CDR3 has 11 residues. Trimming cost V 5 bases and J 0 bases, with 4 bases left between them. Germline CDR1 reads SQVTM; CDR2 reads ANQGSEA. The CDR3 nucleotides read TGCAGCGTTCCCCTGAACACTGAAGCTTTCTTT. Amino acids: CSVPLNTEAFF.

The chain is built from TRBV27 and TRBJ2-1; a possible D gene is TRBD2 (5 bases). The CDR3 runs to 15 residues. CDR1 and CDR2 (germline): MNHEY, SMNVEV (reference sequence). Trimming took off 6 bases at V and 4 bases at J, with 16 bases between the two ends. This chain's CDR3 is CASRLVGAVYNEQFF. CDR3 sequence (DNA): TGTGCCAGCAGATTGGTGGGAGCCGTTTACAATGAGCAGTTCTTC.

The chain carries TRBV11-1 and TRBJ2-5; TRBD2 agrees at 11 bases. The CDR3 is 18 amino acids. CDR1 and CDR2 from the germline V gene are SGHAT and FQDESV (reference sequence). The V segment lost 0 bases and the J segment 0 bases; nucleotides outside the gene matches: 6. The CDR3 region has the DNA TGTGCCAGCAGCTTAGCACCTAGCGGGGGGCGAAACCAAGAGACCCAGTACTTC. As protein: CASSLAPSGGRNQETQYF.

The gene calls are TRBV30 and TRBJ1-3, with D hard to call. Germline V gene data show CDR1 as GTSNPN and CDR2 as SVGIG (reference sequence). V lost 2 bases and J 2 bases, leaving 1 base between the germline ends. The CDR3 spans 11 residues. The CDR3 region has the DNA TGTGCCTGGAGTACTGGAAACACCATATATTTT. It specifies CAWSTGNTIYF.

Worth noting for this clone: The sample carries other DNA sequences with the same CDR3. V gene TRBV27 combines with J gene TRBJ1-4, with TRBD1 identical over 8 bases. This CDR3 has 15 amino acids. Trimming took 5 bases from V and 1 from J; bases not matched to a gene: 3. The germline CDR1 and CDR2 sequences are MNHEY and SMNVEV (reference sequence). CDR3 nucleotide sequence: TGTGCCAGCAGTCTACAGGGGGGAACTAATGAAAAACTGTTTTTT. As protein: CASSLQGGTNEKLFF.

The rearrangement uses TRBV29-1 and TRBJ2-2; TRBD1 matches at 7 bases. J gave up 2 bases and V 2 bases, and 11 bases lay outside the gene matches. This CDR3 spans 17 amino acids. Germline CDR1 is SQVTM and CDR2 is ANQGSEA. CDR3 in DNA: TGCAGCGTTGAACTTCGCCGGACAGGTAGAAACACCGGGGAGCTGTTTTTT. This codes for CSVELRRTGRNTGELFF.

The rearrangement joins TRBV2 to TRBJ1-3; no clear D gene. The CDR3 loop spans 13 amino acids. Germline CDR1 is SNHLY and CDR2 is FYNNEI. V shed 1 base and J shed 7 bases, with 8 bases lying between them. The CDR3 DNA is TGTGCCAGCAGTGAAGAGGTGTTGAACACCATATATTTT. Its protein is CASSEEVLNTIYF.

The V and J genes are TRBV27 and TRBJ2-1; TRBD2 matches at 8 bases. The CDR3 has 14 amino acids. The ends lost 5 bases at V and 5 bases at J; junction bases unmatched: 5. In germline, CDR1 is MNHEY, CDR2 SMNVEV (reference sequence). In nucleotides, the CDR3 is TGTGCCAGCAGTCTCGGGACTAGTAACAATGAGCAGTTCTTC. Its translation: CASSLGTSNNEQFF.

V usage is TRBV4-3 and J usage is TRBJ1-2; D gene ambiguous. The CDR3 length is 14 residues. Per the germline V gene, CDR1 is LGHNA and CDR2 is YSLEER. The germline V and J ends were trimmed by 1 base and 0 bases, with 6 bases remaining between them. For the CDR3, the DNA is TGCGCCAGCAGCCAAGGCGGAGCTAACTATGGCTACACCTTC. Protein: CASSQGGANYGYTF.

The J gene is TRBJ1-2, the V gene TRBV7-2; perhaps TRBD1 as D (5 bases). V gave up 3 bases and J gave up 4 bases, with 15 bases separating them. The CDR3 spans 15 residues. Germline V CDR1 and CDR2: SGHTA, FQGNSA. CDR3 residues: CASSLAGPVTYGYTF. CDR3 nucleotide sequence: TGTGCCAGCAGCTTGGCGGGACCCGTTACCTATGGCTACACCTTC.

As for this clone: The same CDR3 arises from other DNA sequences in this sample as well. The chain uses TRBV27 and TRBJ1-1; D possibly corresponds to TRBD1 (6 bases). Germline-derived CDR1 and CDR2 are MNHEY and SMNVEV (reference sequence). There are 13 residues in the CDR3. Trimming shortened V by 5 bases and J by 1 base, and 8 bases separated the two germline ends. Here the CDR3 reads CASSLQGNTEAFF. The CDR3 bases are TGTGCCAGCAGTCTACAGGGGAACACTGAAGCTTTCTTT.

The rearrangement joins TRBV11-2 to TRBJ2-3; 7 bases agree with TRBD2. Germline V gene sequence: CDR1 SGHAT, CDR2 FQNNGV. The CDR3 runs to 15 residues. The trim removed 7 bases at V and 4 bases at J, leaving 11 bases unmatched. CDR3 amino acids: CASTVGLVYADTQYF. The CDR3 DNA is TGTGCCAGCACTGTCGGACTAGTTTATGCAGATACGCAGTATTTT.

The rearrangement joins TRBV28 to TRBJ2-2, with 7 nucleotides matching TRBD2. With V trimmed by 5 bases and J by 4 bases, 4 bases remained unmatched. This CDR3 is built from 14 residues. Looked up from germline, CDR1 is MDHEN and CDR2 is SYDVKM. The CDR3 DNA reads as TGTGCCAGCAGTCCATCTAGCGGCACCGGGGAGCTGTTTTTT. Translated, it gives CASSPSSGTGELFF. Variable domain in full (rest from reference TRBV28 and TRBJ2-2): DVKVTQSSRYLVKRTGEKVFLECVQDMDHENMFWYRQDPGLGLRLIYFSYDVKMKEKGDIPEGYSVSREKKERFSLILESASTNQTSMYLCASSPSSGTGELFFGEGSRLTVL.

The rearrangement links TRBV4-3 to TRBJ2-4; 13 bases align to TRBD2. V was clipped by 4 bases and J by 0 bases; unmatched bases: 6. Germline CDR1 reads LGHNA; CDR2 reads YSLEER. The CDR3 covers 18 residues. CDR3 residues: CASSPGLAGVRAKNIQYF. CDR3 sequence (DNA): TGCGCCAGCAGCCCAGGACTAGCGGGAGTACGAGCCAAAAACATTCAGTACTTC.

The chain uses TRBV19 and TRBJ1-5; maybe TRBD1 (5 bases). Germline-derived CDR1 and CDR2 are LNHDA and SQIVND (reference sequence). The CDR3 runs 13 residues. V gave up 7 bases and J gave up 3 bases, with 10 bases separating them. The CDR3 DNA is TGTGCCAGTATGACAGACCTCAATCAGCCCCAGCATTTT. Its protein product is CASMTDLNQPQHF.

This clone occurred a few times. The chain recombines TRBV4-1 with TRBJ1-2; TRBD1 agrees at 8 bases. This CDR3 has 14 amino acids. The V segment lost 5 bases and the J segment 8 bases; nucleotides outside the gene matches: 10. Germline CDR1 is MGHRA and CDR2 is YSYEKL. Here the CDR3 reads CASSNLGQGGGYTF. CDR3 DNA: TGCGCCAGCAGCAACCTCGGACAGGGCGGCGGCTACACCTTC.

The gene calls are TRBV6-5 and TRBJ1-2, with a tentative D call TRBD1 (5 bases). V was pared by 4 bases and J by 0 bases, with 12 bases between. Per the germline V gene, CDR1 is MNHEY and CDR2 is SVGAGI. This CDR3 comprises 15 residues. CDR3 residues: CASSSTGSANYGYTF. The CDR3, as DNA: TGTGCCAGCAGTTCTACAGGTTCAGCTAACTATGGCTACACCTTC.

The chain recombines TRBV6-1 with TRBJ2-7; D is uncertain. The germline CDR1 and CDR2 sequences are MNHNS and SASEGT. The CDR3 has 15 amino acids. V was trimmed by 2 bases and J by 4 bases, leaving 15 bases between them. In nucleotides, the CDR3 is TGTGCCAGCAGTGAAAGGGCAGGCTACCGATACGAGCAGTACTTC. It codes for CASSERAGYRYEQYF.

V and J are TRBV27 and TRBJ1-5; maybe TRBD1 (6 bases). V lost 5 bases and J 7 bases, leaving 18 bases between the germline ends. CDR3 length: 15 amino acids. The germline V gene has CDR1 MNHEY and CDR2 SMNVEV (reference sequence). In nucleotides, the CDR3 is TGTGCCAGCAGTCCCCGGGCGGGGAGGGGGCAGCCCCAGCATTTT. Its translation: CASSPRAGRGQPQHF.